This T cell receptor beta chain was retrieved from a study of cytomegalovirus exposure and HLA in healthy donors. Turning to this clone: Its antigen is unidentified.

Primers for the PCR totalled 60 Vbeta and 13 Jbeta. TCRdb's copy holds only in-frame clones and misses some; the assay was immunoSEQ multiplex PCR. The repertoire consists of under 200,000 clones, with less than 80% occurring once and the leading ten covering around 0.69%. Study-level points and caveats: CMV antigen specificity was confirmed in vitro for three CMV-associated chains.

Sequencing was carried out using PBMCs. The sequence was collected from a woman in her thirties or forties in good health and CMV-seronegative.

In DNA, the CDR3 is TGTGCCAGCAGTCCCCTCTGGGCAGACTCTGGGGCCAACGTCCTGACTTTC. This gives the protein CASSPLWADSGANVLTF. The J gene is TRBJ2-6, the V gene TRBV7-3, with no clear D. The CDR3 length is 17 residues. Germline V gives CDR1 SGHTA, CDR2 FQGTGA. Trimming took off 6 bases at V and 0 bases at J, with 15 bases between the two ends.